What follows describes a single T cell receptor beta chain. The antigen remains undetermined. Methods used by the authors: For the immunoSEQ data, sequences were junction-only without quality scores, so filtering differed. Some clones are missing from TCRdb's copy, which holds only in-frame ones; the method was immunoSEQ multiplex PCR. V and J calls plus clone size are reproduced from that table; the DNA served to infer D and trimming. The sample consists of a few hundred thousand clones, 95% to 98% of them appearing once. V dropped 5 bases and J dropped 4; count of bases not matched to a gene: 6. Germline CDR1 is LNHDA and CDR2 is SQIVND (reference sequence). The CDR3 covers 15 residues. The sample comes from a study of shared clonotypes between healthy human individuals. Study outcomes and limitations: Generation probability values for non-shared clonotypes were lower than those for clonotypes shared by all four donors.

The chain uses TRBV19 and TRBJ2-2; 8 bases align to TRBD1. The clonotype was recovered from a woman younger than 45 in good health. The sample consisted of naive CD4+ T cells sorted from blood. Subset given: CD45RA+ positively selected. The CDR3 sequence: CASSSGQDGTGELFF. In DNA form, the CDR3 reads TGTGCCAGTAGTTCGGGACAGGATGGCACCGGGGAGCTGTTTTTT. The whole variable domain, remainder taken from reference TRBV19 and TRBJ2-2, is DGGITQSPKYLFRKEGQNVTLSCEQNLNHDAMYWYRQDPGQGLRLIYYSQIVNDFQKGDIAEGYSVSREKKESFPLTVTSAQKNPTAFYLCASSSGQDGTGELFFGEGSRLTVL.